This T cell receptor beta chain stems from a study of early T cells in non-severe SARS-CoV-2 infection. For the study at large: Sequenced bulk RNA came from whole blood that was unsorted, and chains were unpaired. Regarding the study as a whole: Anti-spike CD8 responses were favored in VDJdb matching, and private and CD4 specificities were missed.

Individual cDNA molecules received unique molecular identifiers during library preparation. From the 5' RACE reads, TCRdb called clonotypes with MiXCR, one entry per CDR3 protein. The sample has approximately 75,000 distinct CDR3 sequences, approximately 4.5% seen once. The CDR3 consists of 18 residues. Trimming removed 0 bases from V and 3 bases from J, with 19 bases in between. Germline CDR1 SGHVS, CDR2 FNYEAQ. This clonotype was picked up many times. Its cognate antigen is unknown. V gene TRBV7-6 combines with J gene TRBJ2-3; D may be TRBD1 (6 bases). The material sequenced was whole blood, taken at baseline. This receptor was obtained from an adult who was a healthcare worker with PCR-confirmed SARS-CoV-2 infection or an uninfected control (not recorded which). The donor label of this sample is uncertain. CDR3 residues: CASSLAPTTGGGTDTQYF. In DNA form, the CDR3 reads TGTGCCAGCAGCTTAGCGCCTACGACAGGAGGTGGAACAGATACGCAGTATTTT.